The T cell receptor (beta chain) described here comes from a study of T-cell memory formation after mild COVID-19. Overall study results and limits: Day 37-peaking second-wave clones had unconfirmed SARS-CoV-2 specificity.

From the 5' RACE reads, TCRdb called clonotypes with MiXCR, one entry per CDR3 protein. The sample records 100,000 to 150,000 distinct CDR3 sequences, roughly 6.2% being singletons. V was shortened by 3 bases and J by 6 bases, with 10 bases between the two germline ends. CDR1 GTSNPN and CDR2 SVGIG come from the germline V gene (reference sequence). CDR3 length: 12 amino acids. Note on this clonotype: Its antigen is currently unknown.

The V call is TRBV30, the J call TRBJ2-3; possibly TRBD1 for D (5 bases). Sequencing input: PBMCs or a T cell subset sorted from them (not recorded which). This receptor was identified in an adult woman who had mild COVID-19 (a few samples of this study predate the infection). Cell type and time point are not known. The CDR3 loop is CAWSPNRDTQYF. CDR3 nucleotides: TGTGCCTGGAGCCCTAACAGGGATACGCAGTATTTT.